This T cell receptor (beta chain) stems from a study of blood T cell repertoires in COVID-19. The overall study: Italy, Spain and the United States were the sources of the convalescent and acute COVID-19 samples.

Germline CDR1 and CDR2: SGHAT and FQNNGV. The CDR3 contains 12 residues. J gave up 6 bases and V 3 bases, and 0 bases lay outside the gene matches. All enrollees were roughly 18 to 95 years old and from 24 US areas. Cohort placement rested on clinical history that participants reported themselves. Original processing notes: Reference gene primer amplification in the assay estimated nucleated cell counts. Profiling relied on immunoSEQ multiplex PCR, and the TCRdb table lists in-frame clones only, not all of them. The DNA was the basis for D and trimming; V, J and clone size are from that table. The repertoire holds over 120,000 clones, with about 80% as singletons.

The gene calls are TRBV11-2 and TRBJ2-7; TRBD1 matches 9 bases. The sequenced sample consisted of PBMCs or T cells enriched from blood (not recorded which). This sequence was found in a man aged 45-65 years who had recovered from COVID-19. The CDR3: CASSLDRGEQYF. The CDR3 DNA reads TGTGCCAGCAGCTTGGACAGGGGCGAGCAGTACTTC.